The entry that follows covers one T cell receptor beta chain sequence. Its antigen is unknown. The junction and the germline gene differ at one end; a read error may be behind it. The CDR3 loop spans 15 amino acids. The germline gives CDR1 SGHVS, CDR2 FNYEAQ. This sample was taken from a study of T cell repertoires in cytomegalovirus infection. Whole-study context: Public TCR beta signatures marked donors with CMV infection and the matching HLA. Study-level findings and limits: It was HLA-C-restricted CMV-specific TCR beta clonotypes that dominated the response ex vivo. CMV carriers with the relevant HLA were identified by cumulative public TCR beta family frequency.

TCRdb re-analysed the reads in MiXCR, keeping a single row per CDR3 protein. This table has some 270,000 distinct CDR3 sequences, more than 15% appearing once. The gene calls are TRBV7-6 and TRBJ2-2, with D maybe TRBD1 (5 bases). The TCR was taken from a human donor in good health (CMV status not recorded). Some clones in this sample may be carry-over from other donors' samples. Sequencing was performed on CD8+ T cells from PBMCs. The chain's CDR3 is CANSWAQGRAGELFF. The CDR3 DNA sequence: TGTGCCAACAGCTGGGCGCAGGGTCGGGCCGGGGAGCTGTTTTTT.